This is a list of T cell receptor beta chains from one sample in a study of T cell responses to AZD1222 COVID-19 vaccine. Method: immunoSEQ multiplex PCR; TCRdb's copy keeps in-frame clones and lacks some. In the table there are 120,000 or so clones, 85% to 90% of which are singletons. The sequenced sample was peripheral blood, obtained on day 0 of MenACWY control vaccination. All receptors derive from an adult in good health. Each CDR3 is given with its conserved first and last residue. Each record gives: CDR3 protein, V gene, J gene.

CDR3: CASSLVGSPNTEAFF
V: TRBV5-1
J: TRBJ1-1

CDR3: CASSYNSGSTGELFF
V: TRBV5-1
J: TRBJ2-2

CDR3: CASSLRGPSGNTIYF
V: TRBV7-8
J: TRBJ1-3

CDR3: CASSQDLGKWVSGANVLTF
V: TRBV3-1/TRBV3-2
J: TRBJ2-6

CDR3: CASRQDSTDTQYF
V: TRBV12-3/TRBV12-4
J: TRBJ2-3

CDR3: CATSGGTSGAYEQYF
V: TRBV24-1
J: TRBJ2-7

CDR3: CAIRGGDGPQHF
V: TRBV10-3
J: TRBJ1-5

CDR3: CASSRRTTTNTEAFF
V: TRBV7-2
J: TRBJ1-1

CDR3: CASSREQGLASGANVLTF
V: TRBV2
J: TRBJ2-6

CDR3: CASSEALGTGFDRPQHF
V: TRBV2
J: TRBJ1-5

CDR3: CASSGRDGDEKLFF
V: TRBV9
J: TRBJ1-4

CDR3: CASGLAGVLQFF
V: TRBV12-3/TRBV12-4
J: TRBJ2-1

CDR3: CAGSLWTRNEQYF
V: TRBV5-4
J: TRBJ2-7

CDR3: CASSLAATNTEAFF
V: TRBV5-5
J: TRBJ1-1

CDR3: CASSIGPGMPIYGYTF
V: TRBV19
J: TRBJ1-2

CDR3: CASSLGGAKNIQYF
V: TRBV7-2
J: TRBJ2-4

CDR3: CARSSYPFKREGTDTQYF
V: TRBV5-3
J: TRBJ2-3

CDR3: CASSLDGRTSADTQYF
V: TRBV5-1
J: TRBJ2-3

CDR3: CASSPDRDSGNTIYF
V: TRBV23-1
J: TRBJ1-3

CDR3: CASSVLGPPDRHEQYF
V: TRBV2
J: TRBJ2-7

CDR3: CASSQDPTGVEKLFF
V: TRBV4-1
J: TRBJ1-4

CDR3: CATSDFPQKRIAGGNEQFF
V: TRBV24-1
J: TRBJ2-1

CDR3: CASSVDSGRNEQFF
V: TRBV7-2
J: TRBJ2-1

CDR3: CSASGQSYNEQFF
V: TRBV20-1
J: TRBJ2-1

CDR3: CASSWGLAGGNTQYF
V: TRBV7-9
J: TRBJ2-3

CDR3: CASSYPRGNEQFF
V: TRBV6-5
J: TRBJ2-1

CDR3: CASSLGFNEQFF
V: TRBV28
J: TRBJ2-1

CDR3: CASSQRNTGFGYGYTF
V: TRBV4-1
J: TRBJ1-2

CDR3: CASSPGAGGQETQYF
V: TRBV18
J: TRBJ2-5

CDR3: CATKRDNFFSGANVLTF
V: TRBV15
J: TRBJ2-6

CDR3: CASSLLGQNQPQHF
V: TRBV7-9
J: TRBJ1-5

CDR3: CASSSRLGRGGETQYF
V: TRBV19
J: TRBJ2-5

CDR3: CAISESGNSDEQYF
V: TRBV10-3
J: TRBJ2-7

CDR3: CASSQDTRDGYTF
V: TRBV4-3
J: TRBJ1-2

CDR3: CATSLRLSEQFF
V: TRBV24-1
J: TRBJ2-1

CDR3: CASSTLGGENSPLHF
V: TRBV7-3
J: TRBJ1-6

CDR3: CASSKSGARVRHNSPLHF
V: TRBV21-1
J: TRBJ1-6

CDR3: CASTRTRLAAEAFF
V: TRBV11-2
J: TRBJ1-1

CDR3: CASSPPRRELTDTQYF
V: TRBV9
J: TRBJ2-3

CDR3: CASSSDQGGVWEKLFF
V: TRBV7-9
J: TRBJ1-4

CDR3: CASSFFMGTKNQPQHF
V: TRBV28
J: TRBJ1-5

CDR3: CASSLTKQGPQYF
V: TRBV7-3
J: TRBJ2-3

CDR3: CASSTVRNNGYTF
V: TRBV6-2/TRBV6-3
J: TRBJ1-2

CDR3: CASSIGTDHSNQPQHF
V: TRBV5-1
J: TRBJ1-5

CDR3: CASSPTGINYGYTF
V: TRBV9
J: TRBJ1-2

CDR3: CAWRASGTYNEQFF
V: TRBV30
J: TRBJ2-1

CDR3: CAVSGSPHEQFF
V: TRBV19
J: TRBJ2-1

CDR3: CASSFSYSNQPQHF
V: TRBV7-3
J: TRBJ1-5

CDR3: CASSFFGNTEAFF
V: TRBV27
J: TRBJ1-1

CDR3: CASRRTLLDEQFF
V: TRBV12-3/TRBV12-4
J: TRBJ2-1